This TCR beta chain was identified during a study of blood T cell repertoires in COVID-19. Study-wide context: The United States, Italy and Spain supplied acute and convalescent COVID-19 samples. T cells, B-cell-depleted T cells, or PBMCs provided the cDNA or gDNA that served as material.

The CDR3 sequence is 14 residues long. V dropped 10 bases and J dropped 10 bases, with 20 bases sitting between them. The V gene's germline CDR1 is MNHEY and CDR2 SVGAGI. The authors' processing: Nucleated cell counts were estimated from reference gene primer amplification. Sequencing used immunoSEQ multiplex PCR; TCRdb keeps in-frame clones, though not all of them. The V and J calls and clone size were taken over from that table, and D and trimming were inferred from the DNA. The sample consists of approximately 210,000 clones, about four fifths of them appearing once. This receptor was identified in a woman between 50 and 59 years old with active or convalescent COVID-19. The chain carries TRBV6-5 and TRBJ1-6, with D possibly matching TRBD1 (5 bases). The sequencing sample was made of peripheral blood. CDR3 nucleotide sequence: TGTGCCACCAAGACCCCAGGGCAGGAATCACCCCTCCACTTT. Encoded protein: CATKTPGQESPLHF.